Listed here are 9 T cell receptor beta chains from one sample, sequenced in a study of T cell responses to AZD1222 COVID-19 vaccine. Sequencing used immunoSEQ multiplex PCR; TCRdb keeps in-frame clones, though not all of them. The sample lists just over 150,000 clones, 90% occurring once. The specimen was peripheral blood, collected on day 0 of AZD1222 vaccination. Receptors were obtained from an adult in good health.

V gene TRBV18 combines with J gene TRBJ1-5; TRBD1 matches 7 bases. The CDR3 extends over 13 amino acids. Trimming cost V 6 bases and J 8 bases; bases outside gene matches: 7. CDR1 and CDR2 from the germline V gene are KGHSH and LQKENI. The CDR3 sequence is CASSLNQGEPQHF. Written as DNA, the CDR3 is TGTGCCAGCTCCCTTAACCAGGGGGAGCCCCAGCATTTT.

This chain joins TRBV15 and TRBJ1-1; D unresolved. V was cut by 3 bases and J by 10 bases, with 3 bases left in between. The CDR3 is 9 amino acids. Germline CDR1 and CDR2: LNHNV and YYDKDF (reference sequence). The CDR3, as DNA: TGTGCCACCAGCAGTAGAGCTTTCTTT. Protein product: CATSSRAFF.

This sequence joins TRBV28 and TRBJ2-7, with D perhaps assigned TRBD1 or TRBD2 (7 bases each). V was shortened by 7 bases and J by 3 bases, with 22 bases between the two germline ends. Germline V gene lookup returns CDR1 MDHEN and CDR2 SYDVKM. This CDR3 spans 16 amino acids. CDR3 protein: CASNSPGGDRDYEQYF. The DNA for the CDR3 is TGTGCCAGCAACTCCCCGGGGGGAGACAGGGACTACGAGCAGTACTTC.

The genes are TRBV11-2 and TRBJ2-6; D remains ambiguous. From germline, CDR1 is SGHAT and CDR2 FQNNGV. V lost 2 bases to trimming and J lost 0 bases, with 14 bases between them. The CDR3 contains 18 residues. The DNA of the CDR3 is TGTGCCAGCAGCTTAAGGCCCCTTATCGACTCTGGGGCCAACGTCCTGACTTTC. Encoded protein: CASSLRPLIDSGANVLTF.

The chain has TRBV4-2 and TRBJ2-1; D is unresolved. The germline V and J ends were trimmed by 4 bases and 8 bases, with 24 bases remaining between them. Germline values: CDR1 LGHNA, CDR2 YNFKEQ. This CDR3 comprises 17 residues. The CDR3 spells CASSPDLGLIKPYEQFF. The CDR3 DNA follows: TGTGCCAGCAGCCCAGACCTCGGCCTGATAAAACCCTATGAGCAGTTCTTC.

The genes are TRBV13 and TRBJ2-2, with D unclear. The CDR3 sequence is 12 residues long. CDR1 and CDR2 from the germline V gene are PRHDT and FYEKMQ (reference sequence). V was shortened by 8 bases and J by 5 bases, with 9 bases between the two germline ends. CDR3 DNA sequence: TGTGCCAGCTACCGTGGTACCGGGGAGCTGTTTTTT. Translated, it gives CASYRGTGELFF.

The chain is built from TRBV21-1 and TRBJ2-5; TRBD2 reflects the table's D call only, with no check against the DNA. TRBV21-1 is a documented pseudogene. CDR3 length equals 18 residues. The CDR3, as DNA: TGTGCCAGCAGCAAAACTCACTCCGGGACTAGGTACCAAGAGACCCAGTACTTC. It is translated as CASSKTHSGTRYQETQYF.

V usage is TRBV19 and J usage is TRBJ1-3, with unresolved D. With 3 bases removed from V and 0 bases from J, the gap between germline ends came to 6 bases. Germline CDR1 is LNHDA and CDR2 is SQIVND (reference sequence). The CDR3 covers 14 residues. DNA of the CDR3: TGTGCCAGTAGTATTGGGCGCTCTGGAAACACCATATATTTT. Amino acid sequence: CASSIGRSGNTIYF.

The gene calls are TRBV7-2 and TRBJ2-3, with a possible D match to TRBD1 (5 bases). Germline loops: CDR1 SGHTA, CDR2 FQGNSA. V was clipped by 2 bases and J by 1 base, with 10 bases between them. The length of the CDR3 is 15 residues. DNA for the CDR3: TGTGCCAGCAGCTTAACGGACACAGGCACAGATACGCAGTATTTT. Its protein is CASSLTDTGTDTQYF.